These 10 T cell receptor beta chains were all obtained from the same sample, sequenced in a study of response to subunit inactivated influenza vaccine. In TCRdb, the RT-PCR reads were re-called with MiXCR into one record per CDR3 protein. The repertoire holds a few hundred thousand distinct CDR3 sequences, less than 15% seen once, with approximately 8.3% in the top ten. Sequencing used non-naive T cells sorted from PBMCs, obtained 14 to 15 days before vaccination. Receptors were obtained from a man aged 50 or older who received an inactivated influenza vaccine.

A few counts support this clonotype. The chain employs TRBV7-2 and TRBJ2-5; 13 bases agree with TRBD2. This CDR3 is 17 amino acids long. V was clipped by 3 bases and J by 4 bases; unmatched bases: 8. From germline, CDR1 is SGHTA and CDR2 FQGNSA. CDR3 sequence reads: CASSLTGTSGILETQYF. CDR3 bases: TGTGCCAGCAGCTTGACCGGGACTAGCGGGATTTTAGAGACCCAGTACTTC.

This clonotype was counted at least ten times. The chain carries TRBV29-1 and TRBJ1-5, with TRBD1 as a possible D gene (6 bases). V lost 7 bases and J 2 bases, leaving 15 bases between the germline ends. This CDR3 contains 14 residues. Germline CDR1 is SQVTM and CDR2 is ANQGSEA. The CDR3: CSARTGMGNQPQHF. The DNA for the CDR3 is TGCAGCGCTCGCACAGGGATGGGCAATCAGCCCCAGCATTTT.

To note about this clonotype: The junction differs from germline at one of its ends, possibly a read error. This chain links TRBV20-1 with TRBJ1-6; D is unresolved. From germline, CDR1 is DFQATT and CDR2 SNEGSKA (reference sequence). There are 20 residues in the CDR3. The CDR3 reads CSAREGLRGTKSSYNSPLYF. In nucleotides, the CDR3 is TGCAGTGCTAGAGAAGGGCTCAGAGGCACCAAGAGCTCCTATAATTCACCCCTCTACTTT.

This chain joins TRBV20-1 and TRBJ2-7, with 7 bases fitting TRBD2. The CDR3 covers 14 residues. V shed 6 bases, J shed 5 bases, and the junction held 13 bases outside the gene matches. Germline V gene data show CDR1 as DFQATT and CDR2 as SNEGSKA (reference sequence). The CDR3 loop is CSALSRGRAHEQYF. CDR3 nucleotide sequence: TGCAGTGCCCTGTCGAGAGGGAGGGCCCACGAGCAGTACTTC.

This clonotype has only a few counts. The genes are TRBV12-3 or TRBV12-4 and TRBJ2-1, with 7 bases identical to TRBD1. This CDR3 contains 18 residues. Trimming at V came to 1 base and at J to 1 base, leaving 10 bases not matched to a gene. As DNA, the CDR3 is TGTGCCAGCAGTTTAGACCCCCCAGGGGGAGCATCCTACAATGAGCAGTTCTTC. Encoded protein: CASSLDPPGGASYNEQFF.

There are a few counts of this clonotype. The V and J genes are TRBV5-1 and TRBJ1-1, with TRBD1 as a possible D gene (5 bases). CDR3 size: 15 residues. Trimming took off 4 bases at V and 0 bases at J, with 13 bases between the two ends. Germline V lookup: CDR1 SGHRS, CDR2 YFSETQ. CDR3 bases: TGCGCCAGCAGCCGGGGCGGGGTGGTGAACACTGAAGCTTTCTTT. Amino acids: CASSRGGVVNTEAFF.

This clonotype was counted ten times or more. This chain links TRBV7-9 with TRBJ2-1, with D possibly being TRBD1 (5 bases). CDR1 SEHNR and CDR2 FQNEAQ come from the germline V gene (reference sequence). V dropped 0 bases and J dropped 4 bases, with 7 bases sitting between them. The CDR3 spans 14 residues. The CDR3 region is CASSLAGAYNEQFF. The CDR3 nucleotides read TGTGCCAGCAGCTTAGCAGGGGCATACAATGAGCAGTTCTTC.

This clonotype was seen only a few times. A read error may be the cause here, since a much bigger clone is one base away. The rearrangement joins TRBV20-1 to TRBJ2-1, with 7 bases fitting TRBD2. Germline loops: CDR1 DFQATT, CDR2 SNEGSKA (reference sequence). This CDR3 comprises 17 residues. CDR3 in DNA: TGCTGTGCTAGAGATGAGTCTAGCGGAACCTCCTACAATGAGCAGTTCTTC. Amino acid sequence: CCARDESSGTSYNEQFF.

The J gene is TRBJ2-7, the V gene TRBV5-1; 11 bases are shared with TRBD1. This CDR3 spans 15 amino acids. V lost 0 bases to trimming and J lost 4 bases; unmatched junction nucleotides: 3. Germline values: CDR1 SGHRS, CDR2 YFSETQ. The CDR3 loop reads CASSLAGQGGYEQYF. CDR3 DNA: TGCGCCAGCAGCTTGGCGGGACAGGGGGGGTACGAGCAGTACTTC.

This clonotype was recorded many times. The chain employs TRBV15 and TRBJ1-2; perhaps TRBD1 as D (5 bases). Between the trimmed V and J ends, which lost 6 bases and 2 bases, there was a span of 13 bases. This CDR3 spans 14 amino acids. CDR1 is LNHNV and CDR2 is YYDKDF in the germline V gene (reference sequence). CDR3 loop: CATSHGGGNYGYTF. CDR3 coding DNA: TGTGCCACCAGTCACGGGGGGGGGAACTATGGCTACACCTTC.